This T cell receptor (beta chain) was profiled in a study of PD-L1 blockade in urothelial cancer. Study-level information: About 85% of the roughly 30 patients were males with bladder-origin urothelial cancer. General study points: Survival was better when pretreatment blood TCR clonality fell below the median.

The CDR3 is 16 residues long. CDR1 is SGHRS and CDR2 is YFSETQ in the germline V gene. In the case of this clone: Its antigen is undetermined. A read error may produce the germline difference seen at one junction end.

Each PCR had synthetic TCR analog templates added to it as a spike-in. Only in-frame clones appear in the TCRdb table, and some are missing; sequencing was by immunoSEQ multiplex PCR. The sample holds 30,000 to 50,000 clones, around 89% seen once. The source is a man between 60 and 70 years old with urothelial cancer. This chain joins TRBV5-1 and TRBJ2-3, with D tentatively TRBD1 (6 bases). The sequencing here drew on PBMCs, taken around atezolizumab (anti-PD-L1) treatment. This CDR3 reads CASSLARGAGTDTQYF. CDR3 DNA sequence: TGCGCCAGCAGTTTGGCCAGGGGCGCGGGCACAGATACGCAGTATTTT.